The present entry profiles one T cell receptor beta chain with its context. It has no known antigen specificity. It has no much larger one-base neighbor in the sample; base qualities were not kept. Using the immunoSEQ TRB Survey service, rearranged CDR3 beta regions were amplified from genomic DNA with multiplex V and J primers. Survey-level sequencing depth of up to 500,000 reads per sample was used to keep depth equal across samples. Libraries were purified and pooled, and sequencing was performed on Illumina technology. The original methods were these. Productive clonality, sample overlap, pairwise scatters, CDR3 beta length, V/D/J gene usage and productiveness were all assessed with the immunoSEQ online tools. Calculated diversity was defined as the number of unique rearrangements divided by total templates times 100, and Shannon and Simpson indices were additionally computed. For principal component analysis, Z-score normalized data were analyzed with the R prcomp function and the ggbiplot package. Morisita's index was used to quantify blood-rectal clonal overlap within each subject. Sourced from immuneACCESS, this table was stored by TCRdb with only in-frame sequences that have V and J called. A share of the clones is absent; for the studies checked, an unresolved V gene accounts for under half, and the remainder has no known explanation. From that table come the V and J calls and clone size; the DNA was used to work out D and trimming. This sample gives about 36,000 clones in total; roughly 72% of them show up just once. Together, the top ten hold 0.7% to 0.95% of the sample.

CDR1 and CDR2, per the germline V gene, are LGHNA and YNFKEQ. Measured from the cysteine to the phenylalanine, the CDR3 is 16 residues long. Only CDR3 DNA remains: 48 bases, in frame from the first base. V trim: 4 bases; J trim: 5 bases; unmatched bases: 5. During colonoscopy, one to two pinch biopsies were obtained from the rectum for research. Ulcerative colitis patients had received no immunosuppressive medication before the diagnostic colonoscopy. Before DNA was isolated, the rectal biopsies underwent proteinase K digestion. The Wizard kit (Promega) was used to extract genomic DNA from blood and intestinal samples. The record originates from a study of pediatric ulcerative colitis (dated by TCRdb to about 2019). At the level of the whole study: Pancolitis was present in several ulcerative colitis patients and left-sided colitis in two, and histology consistent with ulcerative colitis was found in all of these patients. Roughly nine newly diagnosed, treatment-naive pediatric ulcerative colitis patients and a handful of non-IBD control children each provided paired blood and rectal samples. Using the Pediatric Ulcerative Colitis Activity Index, two patients were classed as having mild disease, several as having moderate disease and three as having acute severe colitis. What the authors observed across the whole study: Repertoires were derived from total lymphocyte DNA, so rare subsets such as regulatory T cells may have patterns not reflected. Only four individuals were included in the healthy control group, which was small. Compared with controls, ulcerative colitis patients showed significantly higher autologous blood-rectal clonal overlap, a finding that suggests increased T cell trafficking to inflamed tissue. Two patients' blood samples yielded substantially fewer templates for technical reasons and were excluded from blood-rectal overlap analysis. Features of the rectal repertoire distinguished controls, mild-moderate colitis patients and acute severe colitis patients, and in acute severe colitis rectal diversity was lower because of clonal expansions. Two rectal CDR3 clonotypes were present in all ulcerative colitis patients and in none of the controls. Rectal pinch biopsies may have included blood-derived T cells, especially in patients with overt colitis.

This clonotype originated in a boy younger than 18 with moderate ulcerative colitis. The sequence joins TRBV4-2 to TRBJ2-1; 13 bases in the junction line up with TRBD2. The sequenced sample consisted of gut tissue. The DNA sequence follows: TGTGCCAGCAGCCCGACCGGGACTAGCGGGGACAATGAGCAGTTCTTC. This gives the protein CASSPTGTSGDNEQFF.